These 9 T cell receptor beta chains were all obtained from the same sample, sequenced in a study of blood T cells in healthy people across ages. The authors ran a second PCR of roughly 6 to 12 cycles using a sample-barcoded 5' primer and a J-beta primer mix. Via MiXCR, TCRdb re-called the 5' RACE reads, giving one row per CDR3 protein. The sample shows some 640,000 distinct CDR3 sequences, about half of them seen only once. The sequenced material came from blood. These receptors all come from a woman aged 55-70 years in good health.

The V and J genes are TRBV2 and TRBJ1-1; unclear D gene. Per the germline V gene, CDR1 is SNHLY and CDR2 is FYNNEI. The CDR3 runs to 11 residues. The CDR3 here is CAEGSGTEAFF. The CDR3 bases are TGTGCAGAAGGATCGGGGACTGAAGCTTTCTTT. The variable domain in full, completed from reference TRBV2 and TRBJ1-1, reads EPEVTQTPSHQVTQMGQEVILRCVPISNHLYFYWYRQILGQKVEFLVSFYNNEISEKSEIFDDQFSVERPDGSNFTLKIRSTKLEDSAMYFCAEGSGTEAFFGQGTRLTVV.

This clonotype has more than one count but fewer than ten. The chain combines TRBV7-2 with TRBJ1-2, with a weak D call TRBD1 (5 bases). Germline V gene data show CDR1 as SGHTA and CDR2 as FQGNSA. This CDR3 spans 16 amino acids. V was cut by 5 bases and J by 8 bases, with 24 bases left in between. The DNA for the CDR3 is TGTGCCAGCAGCAGAGTAGGGTCAGTCCAGCAGGGAGGCTACACCTTC. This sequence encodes CASSRVGSVQQGGYTF.

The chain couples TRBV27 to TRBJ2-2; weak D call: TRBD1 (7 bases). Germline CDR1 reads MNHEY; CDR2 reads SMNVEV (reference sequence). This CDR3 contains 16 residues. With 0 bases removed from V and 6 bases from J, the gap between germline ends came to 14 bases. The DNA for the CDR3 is TGTGCCAGCAGTTTATCTGGAGGGGGCGGGTCCGGGGAGCTGTTTTTT. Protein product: CASSLSGGGGSGELFF.

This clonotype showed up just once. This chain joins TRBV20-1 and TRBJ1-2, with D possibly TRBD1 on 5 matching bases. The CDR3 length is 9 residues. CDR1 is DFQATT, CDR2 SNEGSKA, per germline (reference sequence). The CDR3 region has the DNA TGCAGCGGGGGGTATGGCTACACCTTC. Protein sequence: CSGGYGYTF.

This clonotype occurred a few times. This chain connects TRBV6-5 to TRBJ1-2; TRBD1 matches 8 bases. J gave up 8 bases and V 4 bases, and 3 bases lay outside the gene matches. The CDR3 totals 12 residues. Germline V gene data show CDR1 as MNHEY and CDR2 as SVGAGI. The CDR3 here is CASSSWDRGYTF. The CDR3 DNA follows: TGTGCCAGCAGTTCCTGGGACAGGGGCTACACCTTC.

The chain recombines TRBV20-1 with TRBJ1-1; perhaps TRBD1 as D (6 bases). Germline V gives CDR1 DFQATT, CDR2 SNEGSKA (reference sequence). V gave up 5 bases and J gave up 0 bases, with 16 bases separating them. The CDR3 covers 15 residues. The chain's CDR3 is CSAPSSTGLNTEAFF. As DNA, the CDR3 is TGCAGTGCTCCGAGCTCCACAGGGTTGAACACTGAAGCTTTCTTT.

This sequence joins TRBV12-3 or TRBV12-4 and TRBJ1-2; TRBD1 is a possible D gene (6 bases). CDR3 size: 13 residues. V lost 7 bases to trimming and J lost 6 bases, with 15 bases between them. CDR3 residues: CASNVPEGDGYTF. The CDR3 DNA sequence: TGTGCCAGCAACGTTCCGGAGGGGGATGGCTACACCTTC.

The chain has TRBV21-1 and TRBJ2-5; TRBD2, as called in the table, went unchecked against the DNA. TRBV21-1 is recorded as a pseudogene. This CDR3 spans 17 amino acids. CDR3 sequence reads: CASTQGRVDEAQETQYF. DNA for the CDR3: TGTGCCAGCACCCAAGGGAGGGTCGATGAGGCCCAAGAGACCCAGTACTTC.

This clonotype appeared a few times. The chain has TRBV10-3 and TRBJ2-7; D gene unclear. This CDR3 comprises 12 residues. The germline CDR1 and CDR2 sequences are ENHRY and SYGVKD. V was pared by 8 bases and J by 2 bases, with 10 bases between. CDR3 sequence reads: CAISVSTYEQYF. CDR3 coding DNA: TGTGCCATCTCGGTCTCCACCTACGAGCAGTACTTC.